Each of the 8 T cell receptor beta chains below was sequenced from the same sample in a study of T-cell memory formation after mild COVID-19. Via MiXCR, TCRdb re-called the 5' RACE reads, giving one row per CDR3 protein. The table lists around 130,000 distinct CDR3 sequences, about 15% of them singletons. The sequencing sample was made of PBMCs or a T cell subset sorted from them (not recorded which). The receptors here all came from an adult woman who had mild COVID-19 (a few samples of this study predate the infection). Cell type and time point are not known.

CDR3 DNA sequence: TGTGCCAGCAGTTTATCCAGCAATCAGCCCCAGCATTTT. This sequence encodes CASSLSSNQPQHF. The genes are TRBV12-3 or TRBV12-4 and TRBJ1-5; unclear D gene. V was trimmed by 2 bases and J by 1 base, leaving 3 bases between them. The CDR3 spans 13 residues.

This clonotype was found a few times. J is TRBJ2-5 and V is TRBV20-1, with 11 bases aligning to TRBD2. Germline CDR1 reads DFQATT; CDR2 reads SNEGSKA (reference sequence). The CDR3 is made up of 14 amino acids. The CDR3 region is CVGRLAGPQETQYF. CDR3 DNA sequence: TGCGTGGGCCGACTAGCGGGACCGCAAGAGACCCAGTACTTC.

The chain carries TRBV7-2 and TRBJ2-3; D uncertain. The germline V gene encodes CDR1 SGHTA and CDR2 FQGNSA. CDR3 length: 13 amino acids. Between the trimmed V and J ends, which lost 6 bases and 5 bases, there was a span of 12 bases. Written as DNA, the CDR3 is TGTGCCAGCAGGCCCCCGGGTGGAGATACGCAGTATTTT. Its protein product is CASRPPGGDTQYF. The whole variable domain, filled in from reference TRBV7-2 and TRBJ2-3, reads GAGVSQSPSNKVTEKGKDVELRCDPISGHTALYWYRQSLGQGLEFLIYFQGNSAPDKSGLPSDRFSAERTGGSVSTLTIQRTQQEDSAVYLCASRPPGGDTQYFGPGTRLTVL.

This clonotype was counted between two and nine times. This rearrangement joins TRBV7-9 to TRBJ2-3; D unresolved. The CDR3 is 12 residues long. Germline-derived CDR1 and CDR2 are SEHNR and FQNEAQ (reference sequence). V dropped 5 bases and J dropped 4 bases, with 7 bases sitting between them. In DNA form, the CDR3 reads TGTGCCAGCAGCCTTGACTCAGATACGCAGTATTTT. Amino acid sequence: CASSLDSDTQYF. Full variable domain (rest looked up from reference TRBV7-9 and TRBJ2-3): DTGVSQNPRHKITKRGQNVTFRCDPISEHNRLYWYRQTLGQGPEFLTYFQNEAQLEKSRLLSDRFSAERPKGSFSTLEIQRTEQGDSAMYLCASSLDSDTQYFGPGTRLTVL.

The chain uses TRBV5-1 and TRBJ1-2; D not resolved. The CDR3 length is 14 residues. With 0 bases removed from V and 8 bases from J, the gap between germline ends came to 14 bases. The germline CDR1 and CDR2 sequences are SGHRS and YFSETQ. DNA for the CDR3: TGCGCCAGCAGCTTGGAAATAAGGGTTGACGGCTACACCTTC. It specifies CASSLEIRVDGYTF.

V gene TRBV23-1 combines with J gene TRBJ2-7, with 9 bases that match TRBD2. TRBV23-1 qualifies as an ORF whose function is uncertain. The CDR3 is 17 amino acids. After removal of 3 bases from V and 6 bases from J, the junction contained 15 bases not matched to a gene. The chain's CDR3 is CASSHPGGLAFSCEQYF. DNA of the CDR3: TGCGCCAGCAGTCACCCGGGGGGACTAGCATTTTCATGCGAGCAGTACTTC.

Here the CDR3 reads CASSELGEQYF. The CDR3 nucleotides read TGTGCCAGCAGTGAACTCGGCGAGCAGTACTTC. The chain joins TRBV6-1 to TRBJ2-7; D gene uncertain. CDR1 is MNHNS, CDR2 SASEGT, per germline. V was pared by 2 bases and J by 6 bases, with 5 bases between. The CDR3 consists of 11 residues.

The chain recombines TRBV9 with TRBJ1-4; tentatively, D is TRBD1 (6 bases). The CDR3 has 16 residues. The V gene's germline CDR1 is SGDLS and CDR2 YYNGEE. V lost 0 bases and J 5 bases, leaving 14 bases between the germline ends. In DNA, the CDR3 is TGTGCCAGCAGCGTAGGAGGGACACCTGTCAATGAAAAACTGTTTTTT. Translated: CASSVGGTPVNEKLFF.